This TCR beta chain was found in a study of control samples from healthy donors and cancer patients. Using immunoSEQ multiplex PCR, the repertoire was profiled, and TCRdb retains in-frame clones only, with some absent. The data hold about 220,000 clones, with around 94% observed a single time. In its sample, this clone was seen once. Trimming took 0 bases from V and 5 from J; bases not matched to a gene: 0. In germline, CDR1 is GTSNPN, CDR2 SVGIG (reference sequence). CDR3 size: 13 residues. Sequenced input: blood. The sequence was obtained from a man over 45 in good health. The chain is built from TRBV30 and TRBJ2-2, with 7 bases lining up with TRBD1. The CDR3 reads CAWSVQGTGELFF. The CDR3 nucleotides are TGTGCCTGGAGTGTACAGGGGACCGGGGAGCTGTTTTTT.